This entry is about one T cell receptor (beta chain). It lacks a known antigen. Base qualities were left out, and no much larger clone turns up one base away. The data were obtained in a study of shared clonotypes between healthy human individuals (TCRdb year 2020). Study-level background: A couple of women and a few men aged 18 to 49 years were included in the cohort. Blood TCR repertoires of five healthy adults were deeply sequenced to estimate repertoire size and the extent of clonotype sharing between individuals. Libraries were prepared and TCR repertoires were sequenced by different laboratories using diverse techniques, in order to increase sequencing depth and limit assay-specific biases. Per donor, leukapheresis produced somewhere between about 0.8 and 9 billion PBMCs.

V sheds 4 bases and J sheds 3 bases, leaving 4 bases between their ends. For CDR1 and CDR2, the germline V gene (reference sequence) lists GTSNPN and SVGIG. There are 11 amino acids in the CDR3, from cysteine to phenylalanine inclusive. The CDR3 DNA has 33 bases and is translated from base 1. On the study overall, not on this receptor specifically: Sampling was restricted to blood, and TCR repertoires in tissue are likely to differ from TCR repertoires in blood. Pairwise subsampling led to the expectation that sequencing depth would affect the degree of clonotype sharing among donors. Because the study included only a small number of donors, the genetic and exposure-history diversity represented was limited.

Using the deep immunoSEQ assay, TCR CDR3 regions were amplified from genomic DNA by multiplex PCR. Extracted genomic DNA from each cell subset was spread evenly across all wells of several immunoSEQ 96-well plates, with each plate serving as a replicate. For unsorted PBMC, about 270 ng of genomic DNA, equivalent to roughly 30,000 T cell genomes, went into each replicate PCR. Ten immunoSEQ deep assay plates were used to sequence the unsorted PBMC genomic DNA. Purified libraries were measured with a Qubit 3.0 fluorometer, size-checked on a Bioanalyzer 2100, and measured again with the KAPA Library Quantification kit. Every immunoSEQ 96-well plate was sequenced on a separate single-read 150-cycle Illumina NextSeq 550 flow cell. Concerning the study's data processing: Because the immunoSEQ output included only junctional sequences and no quality scores, the filtering could not be the same as the filtering used for full-length reads. To assign V/J genes and CDR3, sequences were annotated using PyIR, a Python wrapper for IgBLAST v1.9, with IMGT germline references. Reads were filtered out if the reads had weak V/J assignments (E-value above 1e-6), no CDR3, stop codons, out-of-frame junctions, or ambiguous translated residues. V3J clonotypes were defined by identical inferred V gene, J gene, and CDR3 amino acid sequence. Percentage overlap between repertoires was computed as shared unique clonotypes divided by the size of the smaller repertoire. Repertoire richness was assessed with RTK rarefaction, the Chao1 estimator, and Recon v2.1 estimates of unobserved clonotypes. This immuneACCESS table, as held by TCRdb, lists in-frame sequences with V and J called but not all clones. Of the missing ones, under half trace to an unresolved V gene in checked studies; the others have no known cause. The V and J calls and clone size come from that table; D and trimming were worked out from the DNA. The sample data list about 450,000 clones, and less than 80% of these were observed just once. The top ten clones comprise 10% to 15% of the sample.

Healthy HIV-negative adults with no recently reported acute infections or vaccinations were included as donors. Only Caucasian adults living in Nashville, Tennessee, USA were represented among the donors. For unsorted samples, 90 million or so PBMCs were counted, and genomic DNA was extracted using the QIAamp DNA Blood Mini kit. Blood was collected by leukapheresis, and PBMCs were isolated by Ficoll-Histopaque density gradient centrifugation and then cryopreserved in liquid nitrogen vapor phase. The receptor was derived from a woman in her 40s in good health. Some clones in this sample may be carry-over from other donors' samples. The sample comprised PBMCs. The rearranged chain carries TRBV30 and TRBJ2-1; the D gene is unclear. The bases read TGTGCCTGGACCTACTACAATGAGCAGTTCTTC. This encodes CAWTYYNEQFF. With the portions outside the CDR3 filled from the reference TRBV30 and TRBJ2-1 genes, the complete variable region becomes SQTIHQWPATLVQPVGSPLSLECTVEGTSNPNLYWYRQAAGRGLQLLFYSVGIGQISSEVPQNLSASRPQDRQFILSSKKLLLSDSGFYLCAWTYYNEQFFGPGTRLTVL.